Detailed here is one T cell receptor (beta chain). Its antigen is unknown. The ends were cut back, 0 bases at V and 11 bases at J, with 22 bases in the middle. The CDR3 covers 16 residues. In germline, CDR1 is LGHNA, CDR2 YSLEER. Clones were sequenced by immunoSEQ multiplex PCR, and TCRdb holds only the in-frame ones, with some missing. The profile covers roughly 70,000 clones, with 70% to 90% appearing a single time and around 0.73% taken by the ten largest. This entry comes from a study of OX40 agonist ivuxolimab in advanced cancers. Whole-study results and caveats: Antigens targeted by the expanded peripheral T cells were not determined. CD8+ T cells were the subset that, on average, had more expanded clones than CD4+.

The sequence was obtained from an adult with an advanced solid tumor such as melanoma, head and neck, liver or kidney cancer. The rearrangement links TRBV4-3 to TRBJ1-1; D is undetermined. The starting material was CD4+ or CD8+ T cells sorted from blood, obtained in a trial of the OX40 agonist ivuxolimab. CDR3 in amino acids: CASSQDHGVSGSGAFF. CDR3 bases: TGCGCCAGCAGCCAAGATCACGGGGTGAGTGGCTCGGGGGCTTTCTTT.